The T cell receptor (beta chain) under discussion was sequenced for a study of blood T cell repertoires in COVID-19. Study-level information: Spain, Italy and the United States supplied samples that represented acute and convalescent COVID-19.

Authors' methods: Using reference gene primer amplification, nucleated cell counts were estimated. The repertoire was sequenced with immunoSEQ multiplex PCR; TCRdb's copy has only in-frame clones and lacks some. Clone size and the V and J calls come from that table; the DNA yielded D and trimming. This sample yields 13,000 or so clones, of which about three quarters are seen a single time; about 43% belongs to the top ten. CDR1 is MNHEY, CDR2 SVGEGT, per germline. The CDR3 consists of 14 residues. V shed 0 bases and J shed 1 base, with 6 bases lying between them. The sequenced sample consisted of peripheral blood. The rearrangement links TRBV6-2 or TRBV6-3 to TRBJ1-1, with unresolved D. The TCR comes from a woman aged 80 or older with acute or convalescent COVID-19. The CDR3 region is CASSYSRGNTEAFF. The CDR3 bases are TGTGCCAGCAGTTACTCTCGGGGGAACACTGAAGCTTTCTTT.